The 31 T cell receptor beta chains reported below all come from one sample, sequenced in a study of siplizumab effects on memory and regulatory T cells. Sequencing was performed with immunoSEQ multiplex PCR; in TCRdb, only in-frame clones are kept and a portion is missing. Among about 57,000 clones listed, approximately 82% were seen once. Sequencing used memory CD4+ T cells sorted from blood. The receptors were gathered from a human donor in good health.

This rearrangement joins TRBV4-2 to TRBJ1-1; a weak D match, TRBD1 (5 bases). The CDR3 consists of 15 residues. Germline V gene sequence: CDR1 LGHNA, CDR2 YNFKEQ. Deletions cut 0 bases from V and 4 bases from J, with 12 bases between. The DNA for the CDR3 is TGTGCCAGCAGCCAAGAAGGCGGGGGGAGCACTGAAGCTTTCTTT. This sequence encodes CASSQEGGGSTEAFF.

CDR3 nucleotide sequence: TGTGCCAGCTCACCCCCCAACGTGGCTAGCGCCGGGGAGCTGTTTTTT. This translates into CASSPPNVASAGELFF. V and J are TRBV18 and TRBJ2-2; D may be TRBD2 (6 bases). The CDR3 consists of 16 residues. V lost 3 bases and J lost 6, with 17 bases in between. CDR1 is KGHSH and CDR2 is LQKENI in the germline V gene.

The chain employs TRBV11-2 and TRBJ2-7; TRBD1 matches 7 bases. CDR3 length: 16 residues. Trimming took 1 base from V and 5 from J; bases not matched to a gene: 11. The germline V gene has CDR1 SGHAT and CDR2 FQNNGV. In DNA, the CDR3 is TGTGCCAGCAGCTTAGTAGCCCGGACAGGCGTAGACGAGCAGTACTTC. This translates into CASSLVARTGVDEQYF.

By frequency in the sample, this clone is medium-sized (0.01 to 0.1%). This sequence joins TRBV2 and TRBJ1-5; TRBD1 might be the D (5 bases). The germline V and J ends were trimmed by 1 base and 2 bases, with 9 bases remaining between them. Looked up from germline, CDR1 is SNHLY and CDR2 is FYNNEI. The CDR3 totals 15 residues. The CDR3 coding sequence is TGTGCCAGCAGTGAAGAGGAGACAGGCAATCAGCCCCAGCATTTT. Protein: CASSEEETGNQPQHF.

This sequence joins TRBV6-6 and TRBJ2-7; D is uncertain. Germline V lookup: CDR1 MNHNY, CDR2 SVGAGI (reference sequence). This CDR3 has 12 amino acids. V lost 4 bases and J 2 bases, leaving 6 bases between the germline ends. The DNA for the CDR3 is TGTGCCAGCAGTTCGCAGACCTACGAGCAGTACTTC. Protein sequence: CASSSQTYEQYF.

Points on this clone: The same CDR3 can be traced to other DNA sequences in this sample. This chain links TRBV27 with TRBJ2-6; D gene ambiguous. This CDR3 comprises 13 residues. V gave up 6 bases and J gave up 1 base, with 4 bases separating them. Germline assignment: CDR1 MNHEY and CDR2 SMNVEV (reference sequence). The CDR3, as DNA: TGTGCCAGCAGAGGTTCTGGGGCCAACGTCCTGACTTTC. It codes for CASRGSGANVLTF.

The chain joins TRBV18 to TRBJ2-5; perhaps TRBD1 as D (5 bases). V was shortened by 5 bases and J by 5 bases, with 21 bases between the two germline ends. CDR1 and CDR2 from the germline V gene are KGHSH and LQKENI. The CDR3 extends over 16 amino acids. The CDR3 sequence is CASSTTDISLRETQYF. DNA of the CDR3: TGTGCCAGCTCAACGACAGATATTAGCCTTCGTGAGACCCAGTACTTC.

The chain links TRBV5-4 to TRBJ1-2, with TRBD1 identical over 7 bases. Germline V CDR1 and CDR2: SGHNT, YYREEE (reference sequence). The CDR3 is 15 residues long. Trimming cost V 2 bases and J 5 bases; bases outside gene matches: 9. CDR3 sequence (DNA): TGTGCCAGCAGCTTAGGACAGGCGGGACTATATGGCTACACCTTC. Translating gives CASSLGQAGLYGYTF.

A word on this clone: One end of the junction varies from germline; a read error may be responsible. The genes are TRBV10-3 and TRBJ2-1; no reliable D call. Germline CDR1 reads ENHRY; CDR2 reads SYGVKD. The CDR3 runs to 10 residues. The CDR3 is CAISEEISIF. As DNA, the CDR3 is TGTGCCATCAGTGAGGAGATTTCCATCTTC.

The chain combines TRBV7-3 with TRBJ2-3; either TRBD1 or TRBD2 may fit D (5 bases each). The ends were cut back, 5 bases at V and 6 bases at J, with 12 bases in the middle. Germline CDR1 SGHTA, CDR2 FQGTGA. The CDR3 covers 13 residues. The CDR3 spells CASSLVGVDTQYF. The DNA of the CDR3 is TGTGCCAGCAGCCTTGTGGGGGTCGATACGCAGTATTTT.

The V call is TRBV6-5, the J call TRBJ1-2; 8 nucleotides agree with TRBD1. Germline-derived CDR1 and CDR2 are MNHEY and SVGAGI. The CDR3 spans 14 residues. The V and J ends lost 4 bases and 6 bases, in that order; junction bases with no gene match: 7. The DNA for the CDR3 is TGTGCCAGCAGTTCTGGACAGGGAATAGATGGCTACACCTTC. It specifies CASSSGQGIDGYTF.

The rearrangement joins TRBV5-1 to TRBJ1-2; 11 bases are a match to TRBD1. Looked up from germline, CDR1 is SGHRS and CDR2 is YFSETQ. Losses at the gene ends were 0 bases for V and 8 bases for J; bases not matched to a gene: 6. The CDR3 has 15 amino acids. The CDR3 DNA is TGCGCCAGCAGCTTGGCTGCGGGACAGGGGGACGGCTACACCTTC. Translation gives CASSLAAGQGDGYTF.

The chain links TRBV6-5 to TRBJ1-5; TRBD1 matches 9 bases. Germline lookup yields CDR1 MNHEY and CDR2 SVGAGI. V lost 0 bases to trimming and J lost 11 bases; unmatched junction nucleotides: 2. The CDR3 totals 13 residues. The CDR3 sequence: CASSYSGDRAQHF. CDR3 DNA sequence: TGTGCCAGCAGTTACTCGGGGGACAGGGCCCAGCATTTT.

The rearrangement links TRBV10-1 to TRBJ1-6, with D hard to call. V was shortened by 6 bases and J by 8 bases, with 11 bases between the two germline ends. CDR1 is WNHNN, CDR2 SYGVQD, per germline (reference sequence). CDR3 length: 13 amino acids. The CDR3 DNA reads TGCGCCAGCAGAGGACTGAATTATTCACCCCTCCACTTT. It translates to CASRGLNYSPLHF.

This clone was recorded a few times. This chain joins TRBV5-4 and TRBJ2-2; perhaps TRBD1 as D (7 bases). Germline lookup yields CDR1 SGHNT and CDR2 YYREEE (reference sequence). V gave up 4 bases and J gave up 4 bases, with 17 bases separating them. The CDR3 totals 16 residues. In DNA, the CDR3 is TGTGCCAGCAGCGCCCTGGCAGGGGGGTCCACCGGGGAGCTGTTTTTT. As protein: CASSALAGGSTGELFF. Using reference TRBV5-4 and TRBJ2-2 for the parts outside the CDR3, the full variable domain is ETGVTQSPTHLIKTRGQQVTLRCSSQSGHNTVSWYQQALGQGPQFIFQYYREEENGRGNFPPRFSGLQFPNYSSELNVNALELDDSALYLCASSALAGGSTGELFFGEGSRLTVL.

V usage is TRBV6-1 and J usage is TRBJ2-1, with a weak D call TRBD2 (6 bases). This CDR3 region has 14 residues. V was clipped by 5 bases and J by 5 bases, with 13 bases between them. Germline values: CDR1 MNHNS, CDR2 SASEGT. Written as DNA, the CDR3 is TGTGCCAGCAGTCCCCTACGCGGGGACAATGAGCAGTTCTTC. Translation gives CASSPLRGDNEQFF.

The gene calls are TRBV6-1 and TRBJ2-3; either TRBD1 or TRBD2 may fit D (5 bases each). Germline V gene lookup returns CDR1 MNHNS and CDR2 SASEGT. CDR3 length: 15 residues. Trimming cost V 5 bases and J 4 bases, with 16 bases left between them. The DNA for the CDR3 is TGTGCCAGCAGTCGCTCGGGGCTACTCGCAGATACGCAGTATTTT. Its protein is CASSRSGLLADTQYF.

The chain has TRBV7-8 and TRBJ2-1, with 12 bases aligning to TRBD2. Germline CDR1 SGHVS, CDR2 FQNEAQ. The CDR3 is 17 amino acids. Trimming cost V 5 bases and J 6 bases; bases outside gene matches: 11. The chain's CDR3 is CASSLLLLAGGLNEQFF. DNA for the CDR3: TGTGCCAGCAGCCTACTCCTCCTAGCGGGAGGGCTCAATGAGCAGTTCTTC. The whole variable domain, filled in from reference TRBV7-8 and TRBJ2-1, reads GAGVSQSPRYKVAKRGQDVALRCDPISGHVSLFWYQQALGQGPEFLTYFQNEAQLDKSGLPSDRFFAERPEGSVSTLKIQRTQQEDSAVYLCASSLLLLAGGLNEQFFGPGTRLTVL.

The gene calls are TRBV10-2 and TRBJ2-3, with TRBD2 matching 15 bases. Germline lookup yields CDR1 WSHSY and CDR2 SAAADI. The CDR3 spans 21 residues. V lost 2 bases, J lost 1 base, and 13 bases stayed unmatched. CDR3 sequence (DNA): TGCGCCAGCAGTGAGCCCCCGGGACTAGCGGGAGGAGGTCGGGGCACAGATACGCAGTATTTT. The encoded protein is CASSEPPGLAGGGRGTDTQYF.

The chain employs TRBV11-2 and TRBJ2-3; D remains ambiguous. Per germline, CDR1 SGHAT and CDR2 FQNNGV. The V and J ends lost 0 bases and 5 bases respectively, with 6 bases between them. The CDR3 is made up of 13 amino acids. CDR3 nucleotides: TGTGCCAGCAGCTTAGATCAAGGAGATACGCAGTATTTT. Translated: CASSLDQGDTQYF.

The gene calls are TRBV2 and TRBJ1-1; D is possibly TRBD1 (5 bases). V lost 0 bases and J 3 bases, leaving 8 bases between the germline ends. The CDR3 loop spans 14 amino acids. Germline V CDR1 and CDR2: SNHLY, FYNNEI. The CDR3 sequence is CASSEARVDTEAFF. The CDR3 bases are TGTGCCAGCAGTGAAGCCAGGGTGGACACTGAAGCTTTCTTT.

A few counts support this clone. The same CDR3 can be traced to other DNA sequences in this sample. The V and J genes are TRBV19 and TRBJ1-2; D is unresolved. The germline CDR1 and CDR2 sequences are LNHDA and SQIVND (reference sequence). V was clipped by 3 bases and J by 1 base, with 18 bases between them. This CDR3 is built from 17 residues. The CDR3: CASSMKPPVLLNYGYTF. The CDR3 DNA reads as TGTGCCAGTAGTATGAAGCCTCCGGTCCTACTTAACTATGGCTACACCTTC. Based on the CDR3 plus reference TRBV19 and TRBJ1-2, the full variable domain is DGGITQSPKYLFRKEGQNVTLSCEQNLNHDAMYWYRQDPGQGLRLIYYSQIVNDFQKGDIAEGYSVSREKKESFPLTVTSAQKNPTAFYLCASSMKPPVLLNYGYTFGSGTRLTVV.

V is TRBV19 and J is TRBJ2-5; D may correspond to TRBD1 or TRBD2 (5 bases each). This CDR3 spans 17 amino acids. The germline V gene has CDR1 LNHDA and CDR2 SQIVND (reference sequence). Deletions cut 4 bases from V and 4 bases from J, with 22 bases between. CDR3 in DNA: TGTGCCAGTAGTACGGGGCGTGGAAAATCTAGTGGAGAGACCCAGTACTTC. Amino acid sequence: CASSTGRGKSSGETQYF.

V is TRBV7-2 and J is TRBJ1-5; D remains ambiguous. Germline-derived CDR1 and CDR2 are SGHTA and FQGNSA. CDR3 size: 15 residues. Deletions cut 0 bases from V and 3 bases from J, with 9 bases between. The CDR3 is CASSLARGNNQPQHF. The DNA of the CDR3 is TGTGCCAGCAGCTTAGCGCGGGGAAACAATCAGCCCCAGCATTTT.

This chain joins TRBV6-1 and TRBJ2-7; TRBD1 agrees at 9 bases. Trimming cost V 8 bases and J 2 bases; bases outside gene matches: 10. This CDR3 is 15 amino acids long. Germline V gene data show CDR1 as MNHNS and CDR2 as SASEGT. The DNA for the CDR3 is TGTGCCAGCGCCGCCTCGGGACAGGGAGCCTACGAGCAGTACTTC. It encodes CASAASGQGAYEQYF.

The chain couples TRBV5-1 to TRBJ2-7; possible D gene TRBD1, 5 bases. Trimming took 0 bases from V and 2 from J, leaving 9 bases between them. The CDR3 is 14 amino acids. In germline, CDR1 is SGHRS, CDR2 YFSETQ. CDR3 in DNA: TGCGCCAGCAGCTTGGTAGGGGCTACCTACGAGCAGTACTTC. Amino acids: CASSLVGATYEQYF. The variable domain in full, completed from reference TRBV5-1 and TRBJ2-7, reads KAGVTQTPRYLIKTRGQQVTLSCSPISGHRSVSWYQQTPGQGLQFLFEYFSETQRNKGNFPGRFSGRQFSNSRSEMNVSTLELGDSALYLCASSLVGATYEQYFGPGTRLTVT.

The rearrangement uses TRBV30 and TRBJ1-5; weak D call: TRBD1 (5 bases). This CDR3 contains 15 residues. Trimming removed 2 bases at V and 0 bases at J, with 11 bases between. Germline V CDR1 and CDR2: GTSNPN, SVGIG (reference sequence). Here the CDR3 DNA reads TGTGCCTGGAGTACAGGCACCTATAGCAATCAGCCCCAGCATTTT. Protein: CAWSTGTYSNQPQHF.

The CDR3 reads CASRRENSGNTIYF. DNA of the CDR3: TGTGCCAGCAGACGAGAAAACTCTGGAAACACCATATATTTT. J is TRBJ1-3 and V is TRBV6-5; D gene ambiguous. V was pared by 6 bases and J by 0 bases, with 9 bases between. Germline assignment: CDR1 MNHEY and CDR2 SVGAGI. The CDR3 is 14 residues long.

This chain uses TRBV25-1 with TRBJ1-2; 9 bases agree with TRBD1. This CDR3 contains 13 residues. The junction had 7 bases not matched to a gene; V was cut back by 6 bases and J by 8 bases. Germline V gives CDR1 MGHDK, CDR2 SYGVNS. The CDR3 region has the DNA TGTGCCAGCAGCGGACAGGGGAAGGTCGGCTACACCTTC. The encoded protein is CASSGQGKVGYTF.

The rearrangement joins TRBV6-1 to TRBJ1-2; TRBD1 aligns across 9 bases. Germline CDR1 and CDR2: MNHNS and SASEGT. J gave up 2 bases and V 8 bases, and 3 bases lay outside the gene matches. CDR3 size: 13 residues. The CDR3 DNA follows: TGTGCCAGCGGGACAGGGCTGAACTATGGCTACACCTTC. Amino acids: CASGTGLNYGYTF.

This clone showed up just a few times. This chain connects TRBV18 to TRBJ2-1, with a tentative D call TRBD2 (5 bases). Germline CDR1 KGHSH, CDR2 LQKENI. The CDR3 covers 15 residues. Trimming pared 6 bases from V and 8 bases from J, leaving 20 bases between. The CDR3 bases are TGTGCCAGCTCGAAAGGGCTAGAGGGTATCGATGAGCAGTTCTTC. Translating gives CASSKGLEGIDEQFF. The whole variable domain, remainder taken from reference TRBV18 and TRBJ2-1, is NAGVMQNPRHLVRRRGQEARLRCSPMKGHSHVYWYRQLPEEGLKFMVYLQKENIIDESGMPKERFSAEFPKEGPSILRIQQVVRGDSAAYFCASSKGLEGIDEQFFGPGTRLTVL.